The present entry profiles one T cell receptor (beta chain) with its context. The antigen remains unidentified. The donor population consisted of healthy HIV-negative adults with no recent acute infections or vaccinations. This record belongs to a study of shared clonotypes between healthy human individuals. Study outcomes and limitations: Specimens sampled were limited to blood, with tissue repertoires likely differing.

Assay runs were performed at deep level. Clones were sequenced by immunoSEQ multiplex PCR, and TCRdb holds only the in-frame ones, with some missing. The sample contains about 600,000 clones, roughly 79% of which appear only once. Sequencing input: PBMCs. This receptor was obtained from a woman aged 40 to 55 in good health. Some clones in this sample may be carry-over from other donors' samples.

DNA of the CDR3: TGTGCCAGCAGTTTATCGGACAGGGCCTACAATGAGCAGTTCTTC. Translation: CASSLSDRAYNEQFF. This sequence joins TRBV28 and TRBJ2-1, with 8 bases lining up with TRBD1. Losses at the gene ends were 1 base for V and 2 bases for J; bases not matched to a gene: 1. The CDR3 covers 15 residues. Germline V CDR1 and CDR2: MDHEN, SYDVKM.